This entry is about one T cell receptor (beta chain). What it binds is not known. With a far larger clone one base away, a read error is the likely cause. In this CDR3 the conserved last residue, phenylalanine or tryptophan, is missing, so a read error is likely. The record originates from a study of regulatory T cells in long-lasting Graves disease. The V end was cut by 6 bases, the J end by 4 bases, with 18 bases between. CDR1 SEHNR and CDR2 FQNEAQ come from the germline V gene (reference sequence). The CDR3 covers 15 residues. CDR3 regions were amplified by Arm-PCR using iRepertoire HTBI primers to build TCR beta libraries. TCRdb used MiXCR to reprocess the multiplex PCR reads, holding one entry per CDR3 protein. Of roughly 420,000 distinct CDR3 sequences listed, around 15% are singletons. Specified time point: newly diagnosed GD, antithyroid drugs for less than 3 months. The TCR library was made from RNA that had been extracted from PBMCs in TRIzol.

General study points: The researchers studied only peripheral blood, not thyroid tissue.

In addition, the sample was reused for a study of T cells in Graves' hyperthyroidism and ophthalmopathy.

The sequence derives from a woman aged 45 to 65 with Graves disease. The chain uses TRBV7-9 and TRBJ1-2; weak D call: TRBD1 (6 bases). Sample: peripheral blood mononuclear cells (PBMCs), taken at new diagnosis, from a patient treated with antithyroid drugs. CDR3 bases: TGTGCCAGCAGGGCCGACAGGCTGGAGGGCTATGGCTACACCCTC. This gives the protein CASRADRLEGYGYTL.